This T cell receptor beta chain comes out of a study of T cells in localized non-small cell lung cancer. General study findings and limits: Investigators sequenced only a single tumor region, leaving heterogeneity possible.

This CDR3 comprises 14 residues. With 1 base removed from V and 5 bases from J, the gap between germline ends came to 9 bases. Germline assignment: CDR1 MGHRA and CDR2 YSYEKL. On this clone: The antigen is undetermined.

Profiled with immunoSEQ multiplex PCR; TCRdb holds only in-frame clones, not every one. The sample lists roughly 38,000 clones; 75% to 90% were seen once. The chain uses TRBV4-1 and TRBJ1-3; D possibly corresponds to TRBD1 (5 bases). This clonotype originated in a male donor aged 60 or older with stage II lung adenocarcinoma. Sample: peripheral blood mononuclear cells, taken before any cancer treatment. The CDR3 loop is CASSQVTARNTIYF. The CDR3 DNA reads TGCGCCAGCAGCCAAGTGACAGCTAGAAACACCATATATTTT.